The 28 T cell receptor beta chains listed next were all sequenced from one sample in a study of CD8+CD57+ T cells in acquired aplastic anemia. Genomic DNA acted as the template from which TCR beta VDJ combination and CDR3 sequence profiling were carried out. TCRdb ran MiXCR on the reads and lists one entry per CDR3 protein. The sample carries over 150,000 distinct CDR3 sequences, 35% to 55% recorded once. The sample was sorted CD4+, CD8+, or CD8+CD57+ T cells (not recorded which) from PBMCs. Source of these receptors: a human donor in good health.

The rearrangement joins TRBV9 to TRBJ1-1, with 7 nucleotides matching TRBD1. Germline V gives CDR1 SGDLS, CDR2 YYNGEE. The CDR3 has 14 amino acids. After removal of 0 bases from V and 5 bases from J, the junction contained 4 bases not matched to a gene. The CDR3 region has the DNA TGTGCCAGCAGCGTAGACACAGGGGTAACTGAAGCTTTCTTT. This encodes CASSVDTGVTEAFF.

About this clonotype: A single base separates this from a much larger clone, so it may be a read error. Because the CDR3 is missing its conserved closing phenylalanine or tryptophan, this is likely a read error. The chain couples TRBV5-4 to TRBJ2-3; 12 bases fit TRBD2. The germline V gene encodes CDR1 SGHNT and CDR2 YYREEE (reference sequence). The junction had 3 bases not matched to a gene; V was cut back by 2 bases and J by 2 bases. The CDR3 has 16 residues. The CDR3 bases are TGTGCCAGCAGCTTTGGACTAGCGGGGTACACAGATACGCAGTATTTA. It yields the protein CASSFGLAGYTDTQYL.

This clonotype was seen more than once but under ten times. This CDR3 reads CASSPDRGTEAFF. The CDR3 nucleotides read TGTGCCAGCTCACCGGACAGGGGAACTGAAGCTTTCTTT. The chain is built from TRBV18 and TRBJ1-1, with 9 bases aligning to TRBD1. The germline V gene encodes CDR1 KGHSH and CDR2 LQKENI. V lost 3 bases to trimming and J lost 5 bases; unmatched junction nucleotides: 1. This CDR3 is built from 13 residues.

This clonotype showed up many times. The rearrangement uses TRBV5-1 and TRBJ2-3; no clear D. Germline CDR1 is SGHRS and CDR2 is YFSETQ. Trimming pared 0 bases from V and 3 bases from J, leaving 8 bases between. The CDR3 is 14 residues long. The CDR3: CASSLGTATDTQYF. CDR3 nucleotides: TGCGCCAGCAGCTTGGGGACCGCGACAGATACGCAGTATTTT. Based on the CDR3 plus reference TRBV5-1 and TRBJ2-3, the full variable domain is KAGVTQTPRYLIKTRGQQVTLSCSPISGHRSVSWYQQTPGQGLQFLFEYFSETQRNKGNFPGRFSGRQFSNSRSEMNVSTLELGDSALYLCASSLGTATDTQYFGPGTRLTVL.

This clonotype was found once. This chain uses TRBV9 with TRBJ2-3; TRBD2 agrees at 8 bases. Germline V gene lookup returns CDR1 SGDLS and CDR2 YYNGEE. The CDR3 spans 16 residues. V shed 3 bases and J 2 bases; nucleotides not matched to a gene: 8. The CDR3 nucleotides are TGTGCCAGCAGCGCCACTCCGGGACTAGACACAGATACGCAGTATTTT. It specifies CASSATPGLDTDTQYF.

As for this clonotype: Possible read error: a much larger clone is one base away. The genes are TRBV9 and TRBJ2-1, with 7 nucleotides matching TRBD2. This CDR3 comprises 16 residues. From germline, CDR1 is SGDLS and CDR2 YYNGEE. Written as DNA, the CDR3 is TGTGCCAGCAGCGTACAGGCCGGGACTAACTACAATGAGCGGTTCTTC. Protein product: CASSVQAGTNYNERFF.

This clonotype was counted many times. The chain uses TRBV7-3 and TRBJ2-1, with D possibly matching TRBD2 (6 bases). The CDR3 consists of 13 residues. The ends were cut back, 5 bases at V and 8 bases at J, with 13 bases in the middle. The germline gives CDR1 SGHTA, CDR2 FQGTGA. CDR3 bases: TGTGCCAGCAGCCGGGACTGGGCGGATGAGCAGTTCTTC. It yields the protein CASSRDWADEQFF.

This clonotype was counted at least ten times. CDR3 protein: CASSERQVHEQYF. CDR3 bases: TGCGCCAGCAGTGAACGACAGGTCCACGAGCAGTACTTC. V and J are TRBV10-2 and TRBJ2-7, with TRBD1 as a possible D gene (6 bases). V was trimmed by 3 bases and J by 5 bases, leaving 11 bases between them. The CDR3 sequence is 13 residues long. Germline-derived CDR1 and CDR2 are WSHSY and SAAADI.

About this clonotype itself: The junction departs from the called germline gene at one end, perhaps through a read error. The gene calls are TRBV19 and TRBJ2-7, with a possible D match to TRBD1 (6 bases). Germline CDR1 LNHDA, CDR2 SQIVND (reference sequence). CDR3 length: 13 amino acids. CDR3: CASTIRDTGELYF. CDR3 nucleotide sequence: TGTGCCAGTACCATCAGGGACACCGGGGAGCTGTACTTC.

This clonotype was observed at least ten times. CDR3 region: CAISDKHMSSYNEQFF. In DNA form, the CDR3 reads TGTGCCATCAGTGATAAGCACATGAGCTCCTACAATGAGCAGTTCTTC. The chain is built from TRBV10-3 and TRBJ2-1, with no clear D. V was pared by 3 bases and J by 0 bases, with 12 bases between. This CDR3 region has 16 residues. Germline V gene data show CDR1 as ENHRY and CDR2 as SYGVKD.

This clonotype was observed a single time. This CDR3 is CAISDPGQQGYGYTF. Written as DNA, the CDR3 is TGTGCCATCAGTGACCCGGGACAGCAGGGCTATGGCTACACCTTC. The V and J genes are TRBV10-3 and TRBJ1-2; the match to TRBD1 covers 7 bases. This CDR3 has 15 amino acids. Germline assignment: CDR1 ENHRY and CDR2 SYGVKD. Trimming at V came to 3 bases and at J to 4 bases, leaving 8 bases not matched to a gene.

This clonotype was seen more than once but under ten times. The chain uses TRBV7-3 and TRBJ2-7; D uncertain. Germline V gives CDR1 SGHTA, CDR2 FQGTGA. The CDR3 has 15 residues. Trimming cost V 7 bases and J 2 bases, with 18 bases left between them. CDR3 amino acids: CASKPAVGTTYEQYF. CDR3 DNA sequence: TGTGCCAGCAAACCAGCCGTAGGAACAACCTACGAGCAGTACTTC.

The chain links TRBV7-9 to TRBJ1-1; D remains unclear. The CDR3 sequence is 14 residues long. Germline CDR1 reads SEHNR; CDR2 reads FQNEAQ (reference sequence). Trimming removed 2 bases from V and 1 base from J, with 8 bases in between. The CDR3: CASSLTVTNTEAFF. In DNA form, the CDR3 reads TGTGCCAGCAGCTTAACAGTGACGAACACTGAAGCTTTCTTT. Filled out from reference TRBV7-9 and TRBJ1-1, the complete variable domain reads DTGVSQNPRHKITKRGQNVTFRCDPISEHNRLYWYRQTLGQGPEFLTYFQNEAQLEKSRLLSDRFSAERPKGSFSTLEIQRTEQGDSAMYLCASSLTVTNTEAFFGQGTRLTVV.

Note on this clonotype: A much more abundant neighbour one base away suggests this may be a read error. The J gene is TRBJ2-4, the V gene TRBV19; 11 bases are shared with TRBD1. The CDR3 has 16 residues. Germline CDR1 and CDR2: LNHDA and SQIVND (reference sequence). Here the CDR3 reads CASSTGTGGAKNIQDF. The CDR3 DNA follows: TGTGCCAGTAGCACCGGGACAGGGGGGGCCAAAAACATTCAGGACTTC.

The chain has TRBV2 and TRBJ1-6; D is undetermined. Germline lookup yields CDR1 SNHLY and CDR2 FYNNEI. The CDR3 loop spans 14 amino acids. V was clipped by 8 bases and J by 0 bases, with 8 bases between them. Here the CDR3 DNA reads TGTGCCAGCGGTCAGAGCTCCTATAATTCACCCCTCCACTTT. This codes for CASGQSSYNSPLHF.

The chain uses TRBV24-1 and TRBJ2-7; 10 bases fit TRBD2. Per the germline V gene, CDR1 is KGHDR and CDR2 is SFDVKD. This CDR3 contains 14 residues. J was trimmed by 5 bases and V by 4 bases; bases with no gene match: 4. In DNA form, the CDR3 reads TGTGCCACCAGTGACCCCGGGACTAGCGACGAGCAGTACTTC. Translation: CATSDPGTSDEQYF.

The chain has TRBV7-2 and TRBJ1-1; D not resolved. This CDR3 has 17 amino acids. The germline CDR1 and CDR2 sequences are SGHTA and FQGNSA. The V end was cut by 0 bases, the J end by 0 bases, with 14 bases between. CDR3 sequence: CASSLAHPGFMNTEAFF. CDR3 DNA: TGTGCCAGCAGCTTAGCGCACCCAGGATTCATGAACACTGAAGCTTTCTTT.

This chain connects TRBV16 to TRBJ2-7; D call uncertain. With 0 bases removed from V and 9 bases from J, the gap between germline ends came to 12 bases. CDR3 length: 13 residues. Germline CDR1 is KGHSY and CDR2 is FQNENV. This chain's CDR3 is CASSQSWGMGQYF. The CDR3 DNA reads as TGTGCCAGCAGCCAATCGTGGGGAATGGGGCAGTACTTC.

The chain uses TRBV20-1 and TRBJ2-3; D is unresolved. The length of the CDR3 is 13 residues. CDR1 DFQATT and CDR2 SNEGSKA come from the germline V gene (reference sequence). The V and J ends lost 1 base and 0 bases respectively, with 5 bases between them. DNA of the CDR3: TGCAGTGCTAGAGTTAGCAGCACAGATACGCAGTATTTT. This translates into CSARVSSTDTQYF.

This clonotype has at least ten counts. CDR3: CASSGGARLRMDTQYF. The DNA for the CDR3 is TGTGCCAGCAGCGGGGGGGCTCGACTCCGGATGGATACGCAGTATTTT. The chain combines TRBV5-6 with TRBJ2-3; D is possibly TRBD2 (7 bases). In germline, CDR1 is SGHDT, CDR2 YYEEEE. CDR3 length: 16 residues. The V end was cut by 4 bases, the J end by 6 bases, with 21 bases between.

This clonotype was seen many times. V is TRBV10-2 and J is TRBJ2-4; D may be TRBD2 (6 bases). The germline V and J ends were trimmed by 11 bases and 4 bases, with 15 bases remaining between them. The germline V gene encodes CDR1 WSHSY and CDR2 SAAADI. The length of the CDR3 is 13 residues. CDR3 DNA: TGCGCCTCTCAATCGGGAGTTAAAAACATTCAGTACTTC. This encodes CASQSGVKNIQYF.

The V call is TRBV2, the J call TRBJ2-3; 9 bases line up with TRBD2. The CDR3 loop spans 15 amino acids. The germline gives CDR1 SNHLY, CDR2 FYNNEI. The junction had 9 bases not matched to a gene; V was cut back by 8 bases and J by 3 bases. The CDR3 is CASHSGRGGTDTQYF. In nucleotides, the CDR3 is TGTGCCAGCCACTCGGGGCGGGGGGGTACAGATACGCAGTATTTT.

This clonotype came up many times. The chain links TRBV6-1 to TRBJ1-1; 7 bases align to TRBD1. The CDR3 spans 13 residues. Unmatched junction bases numbered 10, after V lost 4 bases and J lost 11 bases. Per the germline V gene, CDR1 is MNHNS and CDR2 is SASEGT. The CDR3 DNA reads TGTGCCAGCAGTGGGAGACAGGGCCCGAAGGCTTTCTTT. Its protein is CASSGRQGPKAFF.

The V call is TRBV3-1, the J call TRBJ1-5; 9 bases are a match to TRBD1. After removal of 1 base from V and 3 bases from J, the junction contained 4 bases not matched to a gene. This CDR3 contains 16 residues. Germline CDR1 LGHDT, CDR2 YNNKEL (reference sequence). Here the CDR3 DNA reads TGTGCCAGCAGCCAAGCTGGGACAGGGCCCAATCAGCCCCAGCATTTT. Translating gives CASSQAGTGPNQPQHF.

The table lists this clonotype with many counts. The rearrangement uses TRBV11-1 and TRBJ1-2; D might be TRBD1 (5 bases). The CDR3 consists of 18 residues. V dropped 2 bases and J dropped 1 base, with 20 bases sitting between them. Germline values: CDR1 SGHAT, CDR2 FQDESV (reference sequence). The CDR3 sequence: CASSLHRAGQVLNYGYTF. CDR3 sequence (DNA): TGTGCCAGCAGCTTACATCGTGCAGGGCAGGTGCTTAACTATGGCTACACCTTC.

This chain joins TRBV7-2 and TRBJ2-7; D is unclear. The germline V and J ends were trimmed by 5 bases and 8 bases, with 16 bases remaining between them. This CDR3 is 13 amino acids long. Germline assignment: CDR1 SGHTA and CDR2 FQGNSA. DNA of the CDR3: TGTGCCAGCAGCCCAAGCAGCCCAGTAAAGCAGTACTTC. It translates to CASSPSSPVKQYF.

The rearrangement uses TRBV10-1 and TRBJ1-1; D gene unclear. CDR1 is WNHNN, CDR2 SYGVQD, per germline (reference sequence). V was cut by 2 bases and J by 0 bases, with 7 bases left in between. The CDR3 is made up of 14 amino acids. Here the CDR3 DNA reads TGCGCCAGCAGTGAGAGGCGGATGAACACTGAAGCTTTCTTT. This gives the protein CASSERRMNTEAFF.

This clonotype is labeled as medium-sized. The rearrangement links TRBV20-1 to TRBJ2-7; 10 nucleotides match TRBD2. Germline V gene data show CDR1 as DFQATT and CDR2 as SNEGSKA (reference sequence). The CDR3 sequence is 17 residues long. V shed 1 base and J 2 bases; nucleotides not matched to a gene: 11. The CDR3 loop is CSARGRDVAGGAYEQYF. CDR3 sequence (DNA): TGCAGTGCTAGAGGCCGGGACGTAGCGGGAGGAGCCTACGAGCAGTACTTC.